The 4 T cell receptor beta chains presented below share a single source sample, sequenced in a study of blood T cell repertoires in COVID-19 (dated by TCRdb to 2019 to 2021). Library method: the immunoSEQ multiplex PCR assay. Imported from immuneACCESS, the table was reduced by TCRdb to in-frame sequences with V and J called. These copies leave out some clones; in studies compared against another copy, an unresolved V gene accounts for under half, and the cause of the remainder is not known. This sample is represented by some 390,000 clones; under 90% of them were singletons. The ten top clones hold approximately 1.5% of the sample. The specimen sequenced was PBMCs or T cells enriched from blood (not recorded which). Source of these receptors: a woman aged 25 to 39 who had recovered from COVID-19.

Only one count was recorded for this clone. This chain connects TRBV3-1 (or the pseudogene TRBV3-2) to TRBJ2-2, with D tentatively TRBD2 (6 bases). This CDR3 has 15 residues. Trimming cost V 0 bases and J 7 bases, with 12 bases left between them. CDR1 and CDR2 (germline): LGHDT, YNNKEL (reference sequence). The CDR3 is CASSQDRMGGGELFF. The CDR3 DNA reads TGTGCCAGCAGCCAAGATAGAATGGGGGGCGGGGAGCTGTTTTTT.

The genes are TRBV20-1 and TRBJ2-7; D is undetermined. The CDR3 has 11 residues. Germline V gene lookup returns CDR1 DFQATT and CDR2 SNEGSKA (reference sequence). Trimming left V 3 bases short and J 7 bases short, with 10 bases between. The DNA for the CDR3 is TGCAGTGCTAGTTGGCCCAATGAGCAGTACTTC. Residues: CSASWPNEQYF.

The chain has TRBV29-1 and TRBJ2-3, with TRBD1 identical over 8 bases. This CDR3 comprises 14 residues. Trimming removed 3 bases from V and 4 bases from J; junction bases left unmatched: 6. Germline V gene data show CDR1 as SQVTM and CDR2 as ANQGSEA. The CDR3 coding sequence is TGCAGCGTTGACCCTACAGGGGGATCAGATACGCAGTATTTT. Amino acids: CSVDPTGGSDTQYF.

This chain connects TRBV18 to TRBJ2-1; 14 bases line up with TRBD2. V was pared by 8 bases and J by 8 bases, with 14 bases of the junction left unmatched. The V gene's germline CDR1 is KGHSH and CDR2 LQKENI. The CDR3 runs to 17 residues. DNA for the CDR3: TGTGCCAGCCCATGGAGACTAGCGGGGGGGGTAGTCGATGAGCAGTTCTTC. This encodes CASPWRLAGGVVDEQFF.